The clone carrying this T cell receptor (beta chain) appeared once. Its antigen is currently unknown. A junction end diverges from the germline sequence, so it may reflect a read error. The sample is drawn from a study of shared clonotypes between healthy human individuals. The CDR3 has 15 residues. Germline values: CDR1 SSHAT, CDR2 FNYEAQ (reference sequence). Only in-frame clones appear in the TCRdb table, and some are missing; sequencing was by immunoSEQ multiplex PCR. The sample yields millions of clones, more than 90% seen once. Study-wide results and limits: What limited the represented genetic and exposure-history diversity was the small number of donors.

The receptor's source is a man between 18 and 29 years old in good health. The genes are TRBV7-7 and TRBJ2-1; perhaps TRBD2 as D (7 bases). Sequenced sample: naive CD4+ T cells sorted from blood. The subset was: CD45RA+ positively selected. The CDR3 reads CASSLVVGGGNEQFF. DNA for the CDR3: TGTGCTAGCAGCTTAGTCGTGGGAGGGGGAAATGAGCAGTTCTTC.